This T cell receptor beta chain was sequenced during a study of T cell responses to AZD1222 COVID-19 vaccine. Looking at the study overall: The analysis combined second doses at about 4 or about 12 weeks.

This CDR3 contains 14 residues. Germline V gene sequence: CDR1 MDHEN, CDR2 SYDVKM. The V gene lost 3 bases and the J gene lost 5 bases, with 14 bases spanning the gap. The assay was immunoSEQ multiplex PCR, and TCRdb's table has in-frame clones only and misses some. This sample yields under 35,000 clones, of which 65% to 90% are seen a single time; approximately 6.8% belongs to the top ten. Study-wide findings and caveats: The CD4 TCRs associated with vaccination extended across spike and predominated at 160-218 and 743-854. At study baseline, merely about 6 AZD1222 recipients were seropositive.

This clone has just a few counts. The antigen is undetermined. The chain combines TRBV28 with TRBJ2-7; D tentatively reads TRBD1 or TRBD2 (6 bases each). The sequencing used peripheral blood, collected on day 0 of AZD1222 vaccination. The sequence derives from an adult in good health. The CDR3 bases are TGTGCCAGCAGTTTCCCGGCCGGGGGCGACGAGCAGTACTTC. Amino acid sequence: CASSFPAGGDEQYF. The full variable domain, in which reference TRBV28 and TRBJ2-7 provide the parts outside the CDR3, is DVKVTQSSRYLVKRTGEKVFLECVQDMDHENMFWYRQDPGLGLRLIYFSYDVKMKEKGDIPEGYSVSREKKERFSLILESASTNQTSMYLCASSFPAGGDEQYFGPGTRLTVT.